This T cell receptor (beta chain) stems from a study of blood T cell repertoires in COVID-19. Study processing details: Amplification of reference gene primers was used by the study to estimate nucleated cell counts. Sequencing was performed with immunoSEQ multiplex PCR; in TCRdb, only in-frame clones are kept and a portion is missing. The V and J calls and clone size come from that table; D and trimming were worked out from the DNA. The data contain around 46,000 clones, around nine tenths of them singletons. The CDR3 has 15 residues. The germline V and J ends were trimmed by 0 bases and 7 bases, with 14 bases remaining between them. Germline CDR1 and CDR2: SGHRS and YFSETQ.

Sequencing used peripheral blood. The sequence came from a man between 45 and 60 years old with acute or convalescent COVID-19. V is TRBV5-1 and J is TRBJ2-1, with a tentative D call TRBD2 (7 bases). The CDR3, as DNA: TGCGCCAGCAGCTTGGGCGGGGGCTACAATAATGAGCAGTTCTTC. Protein sequence: CASSLGGGYNNEQFF.